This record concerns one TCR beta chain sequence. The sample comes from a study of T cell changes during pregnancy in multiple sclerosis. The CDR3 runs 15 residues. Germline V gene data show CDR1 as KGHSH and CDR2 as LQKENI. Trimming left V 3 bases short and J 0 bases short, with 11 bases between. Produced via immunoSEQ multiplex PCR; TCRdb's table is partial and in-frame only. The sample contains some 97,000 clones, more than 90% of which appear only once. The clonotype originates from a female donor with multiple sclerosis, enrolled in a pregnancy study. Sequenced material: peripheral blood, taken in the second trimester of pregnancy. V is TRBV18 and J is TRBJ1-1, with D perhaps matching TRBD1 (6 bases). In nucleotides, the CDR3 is TGTGCCAGCTCACCGTTGGGACATCTGAACACTGAAGCTTTCTTT. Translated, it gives CASSPLGHLNTEAFF.